Shown below are 12 T cell receptor beta chains from a single sample sequenced in a study of shared clonotypes between healthy human individuals. Assay used: immunoSEQ multiplex PCR; TCRdb lists only in-frame clones, some missing. The sample gives 2 million to 2.5 million clones, approximately 94% of which show up once; approximately 0.13% is in the top ten. The sequenced material came from naive CD4+ T cells sorted from blood. As to subset: CD45RA+ positively selected. The receptors were gathered from a man between 18 and 29 years old in good health.

The chain employs TRBV19 and TRBJ2-7; D is unresolved. Looked up from germline, CDR1 is LNHDA and CDR2 is SQIVND (reference sequence). V gave up 1 base and J gave up 7 bases, with 17 bases separating them. This CDR3 has 15 amino acids. The CDR3 reads CASSIVGSAPKEQYF. The CDR3 DNA sequence: TGTGCCAGTAGTATAGTAGGCAGCGCACCTAAGGAGCAGTACTTC.

V is TRBV11-1 and J is TRBJ2-1, with a tentative D call TRBD2 (5 bases). The CDR3 covers 15 residues. The germline gives CDR1 SGHAT, CDR2 FQDESV (reference sequence). Between the trimmed V and J ends, which lost 3 bases and 0 bases, there was a span of 9 bases. The CDR3 region has the DNA TGTGCCAGCAGCTTGAGGGTTGACTCCTACAATGAGCAGTTCTTC. It codes for CASSLRVDSYNEQFF.

Only one count was recorded for this clone. The rearrangement uses TRBV30 and TRBJ1-5, with D perhaps TRBD1 (5 bases). The CDR3 is 14 amino acids. V dropped 4 bases and J dropped 8 bases, with 18 bases sitting between them. CDR1 is GTSNPN, CDR2 SVGIG, per germline (reference sequence). CDR3 sequence reads: CAWTAGNGGEPQHF. The CDR3 DNA sequence: TGTGCCTGGACGGCAGGGAACGGAGGGGAGCCCCAGCATTTT.

The V and J genes are TRBV15 and TRBJ2-7; tentatively, D is TRBD2 (6 bases). The CDR3 has 15 amino acids. From germline, CDR1 is LNHNV and CDR2 YYDKDF (reference sequence). V was cut by 5 bases and J by 4 bases, with 18 bases left in between. In nucleotides, the CDR3 is TGTGCCACCAGCCGGACGGTGGGGGGTCGGTACGAGCAGTACTTC. Protein sequence: CATSRTVGGRYEQYF.

This chain joins TRBV4-1 and TRBJ1-5; no clear D. Per germline, CDR1 MGHRA and CDR2 YSYEKL. The CDR3 has 16 residues. V lost 0 bases and J 5 bases, leaving 14 bases between the germline ends. The CDR3 bases are TGCGCCAGCAGCCAAGATTGGTCCACGCGAGATCAGCCCCAGCATTTT. Its protein product is CASSQDWSTRDQPQHF.

This chain connects TRBV30 to TRBJ2-2; 8 bases match TRBD1. Germline V gene sequence: CDR1 GTSNPN, CDR2 SVGIG (reference sequence). After removal of 4 bases from V and 4 bases from J, the junction contained 2 bases not matched to a gene. The CDR3 sequence is 13 residues long. CDR3 residues: CAWIRGPTGELFF. The CDR3 nucleotides read TGTGCCTGGATCAGGGGGCCCACCGGGGAGCTGTTTTTT.

The chain recombines TRBV30 with TRBJ1-5, with TRBD1 matching 7 bases. The germline V gene encodes CDR1 GTSNPN and CDR2 SVGIG (reference sequence). The CDR3 contains 13 residues. V gave up 5 bases and J gave up 4 bases; unmatched junction bases: 5. CDR3 loop: CAWGAGGNQPQHF. In nucleotides, the CDR3 is TGTGCCTGGGGGGCAGGGGGGAATCAGCCCCAGCATTTT.

The V call is TRBV30, the J call TRBJ2-1; the D gene could be TRBD1 or TRBD2 (6 bases each). Per germline, CDR1 GTSNPN and CDR2 SVGIG (reference sequence). Trimming shortened V by 2 bases and J by 3 bases, and 11 bases separated the two germline ends. The CDR3 extends over 14 amino acids. DNA for the CDR3: TGTGCCTGGAGTTGGAGGGGGGTCTACAATGAGCAGTTCTTC. Protein: CAWSWRGVYNEQFF.

As DNA, the CDR3 is TGCGCCAGCAGCTTGGAGTCCACCATAACCTACGAGCAGTACTTC. It yields the protein CASSLESTITYEQYF. This chain uses TRBV5-1 with TRBJ2-7; D not resolved. The ends were cut back, 0 bases at V and 2 bases at J, with 12 bases in the middle. Germline-derived CDR1 and CDR2 are SGHRS and YFSETQ. The CDR3 has 15 amino acids.

The chain joins TRBV4-1 to TRBJ1-4; no clear D gene. Trimming took 10 bases from V and 8 from J, leaving 17 bases between them. Germline V gene sequence: CDR1 MGHRA, CDR2 YSYEKL. This CDR3 has 13 residues. This chain's CDR3 is CATRRAGGEKLFF. The CDR3 DNA follows: TGCGCCACCAGGCGGGCAGGCGGCGAAAAACTGTTTTTT.

This chain uses TRBV28 with TRBJ1-4; no clear D gene. Germline V gene sequence: CDR1 MDHEN, CDR2 SYDVKM. Trimming cost V 5 bases and J 4 bases, with 14 bases left between them. The CDR3 consists of 15 residues. The CDR3 sequence: CASSPQGELNEKLFF. CDR3 nucleotide sequence: TGTGCCAGCAGTCCCCAAGGTGAACTTAATGAAAAACTGTTTTTT.

This clone was counted a single time. The V and J genes are TRBV4-3 and TRBJ1-4; D remains ambiguous. This CDR3 is 15 amino acids long. CDR1 LGHNA and CDR2 YSLEER come from the germline V gene. Trimming took 0 bases from V and 7 from J, leaving 12 bases between them. CDR3 in DNA: TGCGCCAGCAGCCAAGATCTGAGGGAGTTTGAAAAACTGTTTTTT. Its translation is CASSQDLREFEKLFF.